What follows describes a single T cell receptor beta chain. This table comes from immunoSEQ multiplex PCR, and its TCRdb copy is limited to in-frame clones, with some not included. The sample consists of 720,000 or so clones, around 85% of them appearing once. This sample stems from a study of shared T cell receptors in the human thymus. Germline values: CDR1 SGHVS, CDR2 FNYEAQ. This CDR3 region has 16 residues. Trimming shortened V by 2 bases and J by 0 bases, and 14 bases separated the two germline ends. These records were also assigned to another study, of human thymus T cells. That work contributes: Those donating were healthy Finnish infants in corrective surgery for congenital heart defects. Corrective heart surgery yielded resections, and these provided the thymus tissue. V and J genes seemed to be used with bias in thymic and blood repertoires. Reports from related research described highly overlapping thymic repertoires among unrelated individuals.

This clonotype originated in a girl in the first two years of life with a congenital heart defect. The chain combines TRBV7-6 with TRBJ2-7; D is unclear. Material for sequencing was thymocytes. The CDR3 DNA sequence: TGTGCCAGCAGCTTAAGGTCAGGCGCACGCTCCTACGAGCAGTACTTC. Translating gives CASSLRSGARSYEQYF.